The 12 T cell receptor beta chains reported below all come from one sample, sequenced in a study of T cells expressing NK-cell markers. TCRdb re-called the 5' RACE reads and shows each CDR3 protein once, DNA omitted. The clone table shows over 250,000 distinct CDR3 sequences, with the ten largest holding around 4.3%. Specimen: blood T cells: a sorted CD56 or NKG2C T cell subset, CD4+ or CD8+ T cells, or bulk PBMC T cells (not recorded which). Every receptor here comes from a woman between 18 and 75 years old in good health.

J is TRBJ2-5 and V is TRBV6-2 or TRBV6-3. The CDR3 has 14 amino acids. Germline V gene lookup returns CDR1 MNHEY and CDR2 SVGEGT. The CDR3 sequence is CASRSPGIQETQYF.

The CDR3 sequence: CASSLELGRETQYF. This chain uses TRBV5-1 with TRBJ2-5; TCRdb's D gene call, TRBD1, goes unchecked for lack of DNA. Germline assignment: CDR1 SGHRS and CDR2 YFSETQ. The CDR3 extends over 14 amino acids.

The CDR3 protein is CSASGLGYEQYF. The gene calls are TRBV20-1 and TRBJ2-7. Germline V CDR1 and CDR2: DFQATT, SNEGSKA (reference sequence). The CDR3 consists of 12 residues.

This chain joins TRBV12-3 or TRBV12-4 and TRBJ1-3; there is no DNA to check the TCRdb D call of TRBD1. The length of the CDR3 is 15 residues. CDR3 amino acids: CASSFWDDSGNTIYF.

This rearrangement joins TRBV9 to TRBJ1-6; TCRdb's D gene call, TRBD1, goes unchecked for lack of DNA. Per the germline V gene, CDR1 is SGDLS and CDR2 is YYNGEE. The CDR3 loop spans 16 amino acids. The CDR3 loop is CASSEIDRRYNSPLHF.

CDR3 amino acids: CASSHYSSGANVLTF. The rearrangement links TRBV27 to TRBJ2-6. This CDR3 region has 15 residues. Germline V gives CDR1 MNHEY, CDR2 SMNVEV (reference sequence).

This rearrangement joins TRBV4-2 to TRBJ2-1. CDR3 length equals 14 residues. CDR1 LGHNA and CDR2 YNFKEQ come from the germline V gene. The CDR3 reads CASSQDGSFNEQFF.

The chain couples TRBV20-1 to TRBJ2-1; the TCRdb call, TRBD2, lacks DNA for checking. Germline assignment: CDR1 DFQATT and CDR2 SNEGSKA (reference sequence). The CDR3 covers 17 residues. The CDR3 protein is CSAIQQAGDSSYNEQFF.

This sequence joins TRBV6-1 and TRBJ2-3; TCRdb calls TRBD1, which cannot be checked without DNA. CDR1 is MNHNS, CDR2 SASEGT, per germline. The CDR3 contains 16 residues. The CDR3 loop reads CASSPSGTGGVYTQYF.

This rearrangement joins TRBV28 to TRBJ2-7; TCRdb picks TRBD1, but there is no DNA to check that call. CDR1 is MDHEN, CDR2 SYDVKM, per germline. The CDR3 totals 12 residues. The CDR3 is CASSFNREKRYF.

The chain combines TRBV6-2 or TRBV6-3 with TRBJ2-1. Per germline, CDR1 MNHEY and CDR2 SVGEGT. This CDR3 region has 13 residues. The CDR3 region is CASRDSSYNEQFF.

This chain connects TRBV4-1 to TRBJ2-3; TCRdb designates TRBD1, a call that cannot be tested without DNA. Germline V gene data show CDR1 as MGHRA and CDR2 as YSYEKL. This CDR3 spans 18 amino acids. The CDR3 loop is CASSQDPGPRGSTDTQYF.